This T cell receptor (beta chain) was profiled in a study of CD8+ T cells in alopecia areata. Study context: The study gave treated patients oral tofacitinib at 5 to 10 mg twice daily. Points from the study as a whole: Since there was just one nonresponder, nobody can yet say how baseline CD8+ expansion ties to response. Patients shared TCRs less clearly than mice did, possibly owing to HLA. While patients received tofacitinib, many expanded lesional clones remained present in scalp and blood.

Stated treatment: oral pan-JAK inhibitor, 5-10 mg twice daily. This clone was seen more than once but under ten times. Antigen: not known. One junction end disagrees with the germline gene, perhaps due to a read error. Reverse transcribed after extraction, RNA yielded cDNA as the sequencing template. Sequenced by immunoSEQ multiplex PCR; TCRdb stores in-frame clones only, minus some. The table includes under 150,000 clones, 50% to 55% detected once. CDR1 MGHRA and CDR2 YSYEKL come from the germline V gene. CDR3 length: 16 amino acids. Sequencing used CD4+ T cells sorted from blood, obtained at week 4, from a patient treated with tofacitinib. The chain joins TRBV4-1 to TRBJ1-5; 10 bases agree with TRBD1. The sequence was obtained from a human donor with alopecia areata. The chain's CDR3 is CASTQTGTGGNQPQHF. The CDR3 coding sequence is TGCGCCAGCACCCAAACCGGGACAGGGGGCAATCAGCCCCAGCATTTT.